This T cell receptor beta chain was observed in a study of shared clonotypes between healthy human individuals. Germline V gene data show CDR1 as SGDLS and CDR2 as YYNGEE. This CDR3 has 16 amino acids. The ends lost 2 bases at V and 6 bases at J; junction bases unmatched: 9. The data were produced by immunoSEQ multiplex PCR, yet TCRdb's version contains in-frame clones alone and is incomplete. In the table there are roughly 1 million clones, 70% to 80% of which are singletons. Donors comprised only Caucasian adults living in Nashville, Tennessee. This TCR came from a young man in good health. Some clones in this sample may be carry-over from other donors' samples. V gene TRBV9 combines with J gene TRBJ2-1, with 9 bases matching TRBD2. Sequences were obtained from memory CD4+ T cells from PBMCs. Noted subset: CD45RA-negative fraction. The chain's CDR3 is CASSVSGAGGANEQFF. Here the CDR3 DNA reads TGTGCCAGCAGCGTGAGTGGAGCGGGAGGAGCCAATGAGCAGTTCTTC.